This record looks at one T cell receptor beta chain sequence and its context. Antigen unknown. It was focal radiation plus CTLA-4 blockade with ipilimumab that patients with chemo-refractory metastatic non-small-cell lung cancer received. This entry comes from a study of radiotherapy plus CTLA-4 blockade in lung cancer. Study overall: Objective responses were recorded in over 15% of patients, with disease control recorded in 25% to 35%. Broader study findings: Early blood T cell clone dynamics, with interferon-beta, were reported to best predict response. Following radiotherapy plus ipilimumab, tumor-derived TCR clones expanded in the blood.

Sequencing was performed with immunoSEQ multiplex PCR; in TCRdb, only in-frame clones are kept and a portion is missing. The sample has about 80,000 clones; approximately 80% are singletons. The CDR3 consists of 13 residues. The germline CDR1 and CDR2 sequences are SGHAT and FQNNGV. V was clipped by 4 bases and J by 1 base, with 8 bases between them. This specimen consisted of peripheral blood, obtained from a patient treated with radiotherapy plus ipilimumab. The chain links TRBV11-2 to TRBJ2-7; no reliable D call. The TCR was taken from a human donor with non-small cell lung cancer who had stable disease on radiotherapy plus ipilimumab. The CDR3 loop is CASSSYISYEQYF. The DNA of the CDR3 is TGTGCCAGCAGCTCATACATATCCTACGAGCAGTACTTC.